Following are 18 T cell receptor beta chains from one sample sequenced in a study of vaccination effects on CD4 cells after COVID-19. Antigen-specific CD4+ T cells expanded by the ViraFEST assay with viral peptide pools were then sequenced. Isolation of CD4+ T cells took place after approximately 10 days of culture. None of these healthy vaccinees had been infected with SARS-CoV-2 before vaccination. Libraries were prepared by immunoSEQ multiplex PCR; TCRdb keeps only in-frame clonotypes and omits some of them. Of 65,000 or so clones listed, around 77% are singletons. No cognate antigen is known for these TCRs. The sample in question was CD4+ T cells from PBMCs cultured with HCoV-NL63 spike peptides, obtained before COVID-19 vaccination. The receptors originated from a human donor who received a COVID-19 vaccine.

The chain couples TRBV6-5 to TRBJ2-7; TRBD2 might be the D (5 bases). V gave up 6 bases and J gave up 6 bases, with 18 bases separating them. This CDR3 is built from 14 residues. Germline CDR1 is MNHEY and CDR2 is SVGAGI. The CDR3: CASRPRTVSGEQYV. CDR3 sequence (DNA): TGTGCCAGCAGACCCCGGACTGTATCAGGCGAGCAGTACGTC.

V and J are TRBV6-4 and TRBJ2-1; 8 nucleotides align to TRBD1. The V segment lost 4 bases and the J segment 4 bases; nucleotides outside the gene matches: 6. The germline V gene has CDR1 MRHNA and CDR2 SNTAGT. The length of the CDR3 is 15 residues. CDR3 nucleotides: TGTGCCAGCAGTGCGGACAGGGTAGGTTACAATGAGCAGTTCTTC. Its protein product is CASSADRVGYNEQFF.

V usage is TRBV2 and J usage is TRBJ1-6; 8 bases fit TRBD1. The germline CDR1 and CDR2 sequences are SNHLY and FYNNEI. V lost 6 bases and J lost 9; bases outside the gene matches: 7. CDR3 size: 14 residues. CDR3 bases: TGTGCCAGCAGGAGGACAGGGAACACTTCACCCCTCCACTTT. This translates into CASRRTGNTSPLHF.

The chain links TRBV5-5 to TRBJ1-6, with D possibly TRBD1 on 6 matching bases. CDR3 length equals 16 residues. V lost 4 bases to trimming and J lost 7 bases, with 18 bases between them. Germline V gene data show CDR1 as SGHKS and CDR2 as YYEKEE (reference sequence). For the CDR3, the DNA is TGTGCCAGCAGCCTGCGAGGACAGCCGGAGAATTCACCCCTCCACTTT. Its protein product is CASSLRGQPENSPLHF.

The table lists this clone with a few counts. The chain uses TRBV28 and TRBJ1-6, with no clear D. The CDR3 contains 10 residues. Germline values: CDR1 MDHEN, CDR2 SYDVKM. V was shortened by 7 bases and J by 8 bases, with 3 bases between the two germline ends. CDR3 in DNA: TGTGCCAGCACCGATTCACCCCTCCACTTT. As protein: CASTDSPLHF.

The chain has TRBV5-1 and TRBJ1-6; D possibly corresponds to TRBD1 (5 bases). Germline V gene sequence: CDR1 SGHRS, CDR2 YFSETQ. V was pared by 1 base and J by 6 bases, with 14 bases between. CDR3 length equals 16 residues. CDR3 bases: TGCGCCAGCAGCTTGATGGTCCGGGACGCTAATTCACCCCTCCACTTT. Translating it yields CASSLMVRDANSPLHF.

This chain connects TRBV19 to TRBJ2-5, with D hard to call. The CDR3 is 13 residues long. Trimming removed 7 bases at V and 0 bases at J, with 9 bases between. CDR1 and CDR2 from the germline V gene are LNHDA and SQIVND (reference sequence). The CDR3 sequence: CASTRQHQETQYF. CDR3 coding DNA: TGTGCCAGTACCCGACAACACCAAGAGACCCAGTACTTC.

The chain couples TRBV2 to TRBJ2-1; tentatively, D is TRBD1 or TRBD2 (5 bases each). Germline V gene lookup returns CDR1 SNHLY and CDR2 FYNNEI. The CDR3 runs to 14 residues. The V end was cut by 10 bases, the J end by 7 bases, with 20 bases between. The CDR3 nucleotides are TGTGCCACCGGGGAGTCCAGGGCAGGAAATGAGCAGTTCTTC. This encodes CATGESRAGNEQFF.

The rearrangement uses TRBV5-1 and TRBJ2-2; 9 nucleotides agree with TRBD2. J gave up 7 bases and V 2 bases, and 6 bases lay outside the gene matches. The CDR3 is 15 amino acids. The germline CDR1 and CDR2 sequences are SGHRS and YFSETQ. The CDR3 region has the DNA TGCGCCAGCAGCTTCCGGACTAGCGTTAACGGGGAGCTGTTTTTT. Protein product: CASSFRTSVNGELFF.

The rearrangement joins TRBV18 to TRBJ2-3; D remains ambiguous. The CDR3 contains 14 residues. Per the germline V gene, CDR1 is KGHSH and CDR2 is LQKENI. V lost 1 base, J lost 0 bases, and 5 bases lay in between. CDR3 sequence reads: CASSPQRSTDTQYF. In DNA, the CDR3 is TGTGCCAGCTCACCACAGAGAAGCACAGATACGCAGTATTTT.

V usage is TRBV10-1 and J usage is TRBJ2-3; D might be TRBD1 (6 bases). Trimming took off 8 bases at V and 5 bases at J, with 11 bases between the two ends. CDR3 length equals 12 residues. The germline CDR1 and CDR2 sequences are WNHNN and SYGVQD (reference sequence). The CDR3 DNA reads TGCGCCAGCGGAACCAGGGGAGATACGCAGTATTTT. Its protein product is CASGTRGDTQYF.

The chain carries TRBV10-1 and TRBJ2-7, with 7 positions matching TRBD1. The trim removed 3 bases at V and 6 bases at J, leaving 5 bases unmatched. Germline-derived CDR1 and CDR2 are WNHNN and SYGVQD (reference sequence). This CDR3 has 13 amino acids. The CDR3 loop is CASSDRQGGEQYV. The CDR3, as DNA: TGCGCCAGCAGTGACCGACAGGGTGGCGAGCAGTACGTC.

The J gene is TRBJ2-1, the V gene TRBV5-1; possibly TRBD1 for D (6 bases). Trimming removed 0 bases at V and 4 bases at J, with 14 bases between. Germline CDR1 reads SGHRS; CDR2 reads YFSETQ. This CDR3 comprises 16 residues. The CDR3, as DNA: TGCGCCAGCAGCTTGGCGCCAGGGGCCAATTACAATGAGCAGTTCTTC. Amino acids: CASSLAPGANYNEQFF.

The rearrangement uses TRBV6-5 and TRBJ2-5; TRBD1 is a possible D gene (6 bases). Deletions cut 7 bases from V and 1 base from J, with 13 bases between. Germline CDR1 and CDR2: MNHEY and SVGAGI. The CDR3 length is 14 residues. DNA for the CDR3: TGTGCCAGCAACCCTACAGGGCCCCAAGAGACCCAGTACTTC. Residues: CASNPTGPQETQYF.

This clone has a handful of counts. This chain links TRBV28 with TRBJ1-1, with no clear D. Between the trimmed V and J ends, which lost 4 bases and 11 bases, there was a span of 23 bases. The germline CDR1 and CDR2 sequences are MDHEN and SYDVKM. CDR3 length: 15 residues. CDR3 protein: CASSSRPTRRAKAFF. The CDR3 coding sequence is TGTGCCAGCAGTTCGCGCCCTACAAGACGTGCAAAGGCTTTCTTT.

This CDR3 reads CASSLDRGADGELFF. The CDR3 nucleotides are TGCGCCAGCAGCTTGGACAGGGGGGCAGACGGGGAGCTGTTTTTT. The chain carries TRBV5-1 and TRBJ2-2; 8 nucleotides line up with TRBD1. CDR1 SGHRS and CDR2 YFSETQ come from the germline V gene. This CDR3 spans 15 amino acids. Trimming took 0 bases from V and 7 from J; bases not matched to a gene: 5. Using reference TRBV5-1 and TRBJ2-2 for the parts outside the CDR3, the full variable domain is KAGVTQTPRYLIKTRGQQVTLSCSPISGHRSVSWYQQTPGQGLQFLFEYFSETQRNKGNFPGRFSGRQFSNSRSEMNVSTLELGDSALYLCASSLDRGADGELFFGEGSRLTVL.

This clone has more than one count but fewer than ten. CDR3 region: CASSRLQETQYF. The CDR3 DNA reads as TGTGCCAGCAGCAGGTTACAAGAGACCCAGTACTTC. The chain links TRBV2 to TRBJ2-5; D gene unclear. The CDR3 runs to 12 residues. V gave up 6 bases and J gave up 2 bases, with 7 bases separating them. Germline values: CDR1 SNHLY, CDR2 FYNNEI. Variable domain in full (rest from reference TRBV2 and TRBJ2-5): EPEVTQTPSHQVTQMGQEVILRCVPISNHLYFYWYRQILGQKVEFLVSFYNNEISEKSEIFDDQFSVERPDGSNFTLKIRSTKLEDSAMYFCASSRLQETQYFGPGTRLLVL.

This clone appeared a single time. The chain combines TRBV18 with TRBJ1-1, with no clear D. The CDR3 sequence is 15 residues long. V lost 3 bases and J 1 base, leaving 12 bases between the germline ends. Germline V gives CDR1 KGHSH, CDR2 LQKENI. CDR3 nucleotides: TGTGCCAGCTCACCGAATGGACGGGCGAACACTGAAGCTTTCTTT. Amino acid sequence: CASSPNGRANTEAFF.